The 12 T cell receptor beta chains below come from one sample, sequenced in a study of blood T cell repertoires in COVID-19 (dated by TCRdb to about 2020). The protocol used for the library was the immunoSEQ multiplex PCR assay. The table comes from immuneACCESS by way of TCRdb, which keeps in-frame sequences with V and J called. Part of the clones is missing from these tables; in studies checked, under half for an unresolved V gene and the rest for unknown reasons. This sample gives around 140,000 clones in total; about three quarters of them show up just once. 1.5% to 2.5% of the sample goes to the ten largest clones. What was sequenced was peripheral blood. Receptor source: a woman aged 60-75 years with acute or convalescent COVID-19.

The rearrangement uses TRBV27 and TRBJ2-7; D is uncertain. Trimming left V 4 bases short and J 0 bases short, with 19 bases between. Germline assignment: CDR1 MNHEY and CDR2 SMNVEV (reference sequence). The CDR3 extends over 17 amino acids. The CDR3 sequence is CASSSPSPARYSYEQYF. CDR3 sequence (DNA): TGTGCCAGCAGTTCCCCCTCCCCGGCTAGATACTCCTACGAGCAGTACTTC.

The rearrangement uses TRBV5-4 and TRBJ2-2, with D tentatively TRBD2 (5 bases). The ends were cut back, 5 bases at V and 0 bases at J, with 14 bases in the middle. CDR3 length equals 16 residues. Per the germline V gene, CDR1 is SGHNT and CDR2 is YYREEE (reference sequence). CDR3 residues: CASSTWTGANTGELFF. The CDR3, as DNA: TGTGCCAGCAGTACTTGGACTGGCGCGAACACCGGGGAGCTGTTTTTT.

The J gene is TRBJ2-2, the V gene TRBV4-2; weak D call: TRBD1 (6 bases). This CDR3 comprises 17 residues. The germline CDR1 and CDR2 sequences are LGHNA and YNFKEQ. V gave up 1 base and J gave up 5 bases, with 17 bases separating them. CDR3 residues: CASSQGDAGVGTGELFF. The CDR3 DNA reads TGTGCCAGCAGCCAAGGCGACGCAGGGGTGGGAACCGGGGAGCTGTTTTTT.

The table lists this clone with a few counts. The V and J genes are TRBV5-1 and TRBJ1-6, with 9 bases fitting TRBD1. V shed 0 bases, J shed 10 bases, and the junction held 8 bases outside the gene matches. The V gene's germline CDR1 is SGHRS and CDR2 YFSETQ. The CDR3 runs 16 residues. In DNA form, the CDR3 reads TGCGCCAGCAGCTTGGCACAGGGGGCTTCGGTATCACCCCTCCACTTT. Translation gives CASSLAQGASVSPLHF.

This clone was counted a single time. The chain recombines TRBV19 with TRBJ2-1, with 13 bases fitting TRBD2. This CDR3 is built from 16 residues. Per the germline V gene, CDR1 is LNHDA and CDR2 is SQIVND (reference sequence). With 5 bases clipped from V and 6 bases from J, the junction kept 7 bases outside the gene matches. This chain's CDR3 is CASSPGLAGVGNEQFF. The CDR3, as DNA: TGTGCCAGTAGTCCCGGACTAGCGGGAGTTGGCAATGAGCAGTTCTTC.

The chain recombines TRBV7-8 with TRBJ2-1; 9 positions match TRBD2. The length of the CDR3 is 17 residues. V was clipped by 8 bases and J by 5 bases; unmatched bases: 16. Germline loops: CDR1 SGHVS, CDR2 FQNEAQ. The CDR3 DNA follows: TGTGCCAGCCGCGGGGCCAGCGGGGGGAGGGTGGACAATGAGCAGTTCTTC. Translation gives CASRGASGGRVDNEQFF.

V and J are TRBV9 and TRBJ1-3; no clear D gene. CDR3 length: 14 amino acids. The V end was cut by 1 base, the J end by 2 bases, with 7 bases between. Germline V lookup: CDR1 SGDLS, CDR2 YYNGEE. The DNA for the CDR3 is TGTGCCAGCAGCGTAACGTCGGCTGGAAACACCATATATTTT. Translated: CASSVTSAGNTIYF.

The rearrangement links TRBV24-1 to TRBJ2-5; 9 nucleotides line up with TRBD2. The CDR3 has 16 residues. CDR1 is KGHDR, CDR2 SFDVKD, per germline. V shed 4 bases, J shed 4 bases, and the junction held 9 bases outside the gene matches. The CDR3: CATSDPLAGVGETQYF. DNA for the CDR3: TGTGCCACCAGTGACCCATTAGCGGGAGTGGGAGAGACCCAGTACTTC.

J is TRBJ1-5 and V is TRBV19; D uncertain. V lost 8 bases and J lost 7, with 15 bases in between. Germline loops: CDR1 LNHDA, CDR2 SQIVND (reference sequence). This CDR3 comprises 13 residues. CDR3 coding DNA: TGTGCCAGTGGCACACCTCCTTGGCAGCCCCAGCATTTT. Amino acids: CASGTPPWQPQHF.

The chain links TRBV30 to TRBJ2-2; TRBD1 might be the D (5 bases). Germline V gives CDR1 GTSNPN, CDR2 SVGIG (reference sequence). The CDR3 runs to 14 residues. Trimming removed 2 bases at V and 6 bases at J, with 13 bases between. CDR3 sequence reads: CAWSPWGQSGELFF. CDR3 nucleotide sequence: TGTGCCTGGAGTCCATGGGGCCAATCCGGGGAGCTGTTTTTT.

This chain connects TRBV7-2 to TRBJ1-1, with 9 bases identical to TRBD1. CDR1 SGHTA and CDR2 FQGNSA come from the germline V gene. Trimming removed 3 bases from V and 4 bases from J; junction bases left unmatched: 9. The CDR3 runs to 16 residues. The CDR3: CASSLYRGRAGTEAFF. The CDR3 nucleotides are TGTGCCAGCAGCTTGTACAGGGGGCGCGCAGGCACTGAAGCTTTCTTT.

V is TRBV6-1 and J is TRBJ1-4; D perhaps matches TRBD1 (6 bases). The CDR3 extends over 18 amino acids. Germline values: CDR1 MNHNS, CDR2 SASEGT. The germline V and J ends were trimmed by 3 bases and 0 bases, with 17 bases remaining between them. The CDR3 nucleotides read TGTGCCAGCAGTGATTACAGGGTAACTAATCCAACTAATGAAAAACTGTTTTTT. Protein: CASSDYRVTNPTNEKLFF.